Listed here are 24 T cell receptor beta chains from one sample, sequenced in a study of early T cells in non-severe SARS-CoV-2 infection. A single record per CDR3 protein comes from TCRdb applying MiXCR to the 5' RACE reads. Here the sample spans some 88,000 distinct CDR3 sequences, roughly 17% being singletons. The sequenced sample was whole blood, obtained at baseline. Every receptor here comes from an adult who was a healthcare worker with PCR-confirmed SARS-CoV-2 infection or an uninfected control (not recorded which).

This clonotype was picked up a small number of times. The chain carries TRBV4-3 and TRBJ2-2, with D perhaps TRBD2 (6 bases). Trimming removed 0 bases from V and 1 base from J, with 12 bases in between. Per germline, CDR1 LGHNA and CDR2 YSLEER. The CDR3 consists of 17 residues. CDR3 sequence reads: CASSQEARRGNTGELFF. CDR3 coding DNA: TGCGCCAGCAGCCAAGAGGCTCGGCGGGGGAACACCGGGGAGCTGTTTTTT.

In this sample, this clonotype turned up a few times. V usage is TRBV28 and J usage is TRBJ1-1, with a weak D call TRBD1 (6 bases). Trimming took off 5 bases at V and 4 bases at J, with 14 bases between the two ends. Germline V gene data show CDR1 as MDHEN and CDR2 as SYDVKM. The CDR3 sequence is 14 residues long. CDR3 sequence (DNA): TGTGCCAGCAGTCCCCAGGGGCGTCGCACTGAAGCTTTCTTT. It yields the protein CASSPQGRRTEAFF.

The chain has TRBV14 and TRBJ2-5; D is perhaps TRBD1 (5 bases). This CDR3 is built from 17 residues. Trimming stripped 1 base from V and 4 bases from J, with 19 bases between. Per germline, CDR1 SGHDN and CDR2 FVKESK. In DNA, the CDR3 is TGTGCCAGCAGCCAAGTATTCGGCAGGGCTCGTGGAGAGACCCAGTACTTC. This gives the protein CASSQVFGRARGETQYF. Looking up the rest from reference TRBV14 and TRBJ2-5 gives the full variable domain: EAGVTQFPSHSVIEKGQTVTLRCDPISGHDNLYWYRRVMGKEIKFLLHFVKESKQDESGMPNNRFLAERTGGTYSTLKVQPAELEDSGVYFCASSQVFGRARGETQYFGPGTRLLVL.

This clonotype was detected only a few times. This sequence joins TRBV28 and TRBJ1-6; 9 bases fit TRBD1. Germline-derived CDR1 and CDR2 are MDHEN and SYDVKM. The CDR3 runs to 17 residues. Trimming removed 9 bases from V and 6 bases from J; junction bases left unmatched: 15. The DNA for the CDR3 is TGTGCCAGTAAGCCGGGACAGGGAAGATTTAGTAATTCACCCCTCCACTTT. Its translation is CASKPGQGRFSNSPLHF.

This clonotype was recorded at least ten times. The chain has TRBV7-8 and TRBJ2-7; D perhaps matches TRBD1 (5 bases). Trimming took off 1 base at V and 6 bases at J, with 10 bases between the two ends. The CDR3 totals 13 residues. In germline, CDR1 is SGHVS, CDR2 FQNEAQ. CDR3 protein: CASSLDQGAEQYF. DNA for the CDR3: TGTGCCAGCAGCTTAGATCAGGGCGCCGAGCAGTACTTC.

The CDR3 loop is CASSLSQSYGYTF. The CDR3 DNA is TGTGCCAGCAGTTTGTCACAGAGCTATGGCTACACCTTC. The chain joins TRBV28 to TRBJ1-2; no reliable D call. Per the germline V gene, CDR1 is MDHEN and CDR2 is SYDVKM. This CDR3 region has 13 residues. V lost 3 bases and J 4 bases, leaving 9 bases between the germline ends.

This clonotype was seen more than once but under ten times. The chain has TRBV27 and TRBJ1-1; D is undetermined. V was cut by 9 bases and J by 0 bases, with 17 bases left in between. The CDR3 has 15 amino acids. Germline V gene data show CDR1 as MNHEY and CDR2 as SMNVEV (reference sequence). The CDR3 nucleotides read TGTGCCAGTTTCCGGGCCTCATTTATGAACACTGAAGCTTTCTTT. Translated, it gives CASFRASFMNTEAFF.

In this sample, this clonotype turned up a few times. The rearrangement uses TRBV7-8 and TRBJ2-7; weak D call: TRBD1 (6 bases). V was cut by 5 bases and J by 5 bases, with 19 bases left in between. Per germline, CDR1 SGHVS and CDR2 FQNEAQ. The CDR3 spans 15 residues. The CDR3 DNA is TGTGCCAGCAGCCTCCACCCCGGGACATTAGACGAGCAGTACTTC. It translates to CASSLHPGTLDEQYF.

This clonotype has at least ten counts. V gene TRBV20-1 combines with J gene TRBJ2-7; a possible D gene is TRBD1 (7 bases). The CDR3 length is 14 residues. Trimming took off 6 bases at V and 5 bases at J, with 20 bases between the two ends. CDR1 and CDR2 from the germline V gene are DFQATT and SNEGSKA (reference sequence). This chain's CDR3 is CSAEEGQEGNEQYF. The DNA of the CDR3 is TGCAGTGCCGAGGAAGGACAGGAGGGTAACGAGCAGTACTTC.

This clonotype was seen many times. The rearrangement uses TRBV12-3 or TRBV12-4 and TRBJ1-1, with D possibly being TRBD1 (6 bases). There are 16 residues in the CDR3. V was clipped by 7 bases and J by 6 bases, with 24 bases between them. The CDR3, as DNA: TGTGCCAGCACCCGCCTGGGGGCCCAAACGGGCTCTGAAGCTTTCTTT. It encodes CASTRLGAQTGSEAFF.

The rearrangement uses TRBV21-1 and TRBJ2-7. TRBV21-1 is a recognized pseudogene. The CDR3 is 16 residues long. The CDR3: CASSTRSDRRLYEQYF. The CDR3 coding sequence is TGTGCCAGCAGCACCCGTTCGGATCGCCGCCTCTACGAGCAGTACTTC.

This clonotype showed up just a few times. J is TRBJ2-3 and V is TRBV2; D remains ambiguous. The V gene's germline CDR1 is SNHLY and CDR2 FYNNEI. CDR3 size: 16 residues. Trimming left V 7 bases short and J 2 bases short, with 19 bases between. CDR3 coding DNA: TGTGCCAGCAATCCGCTTAACCCCGAACCCACAGATACGCAGTATTTT. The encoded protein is CASNPLNPEPTDTQYF.

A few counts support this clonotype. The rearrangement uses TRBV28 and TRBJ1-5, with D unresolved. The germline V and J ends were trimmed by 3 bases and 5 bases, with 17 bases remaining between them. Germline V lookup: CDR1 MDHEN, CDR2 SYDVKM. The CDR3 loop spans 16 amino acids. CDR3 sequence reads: CASSFSPRTGDQPQHF. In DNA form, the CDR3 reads TGTGCCAGCAGTTTTTCCCCTAGGACGGGAGATCAGCCCCAGCATTTT.

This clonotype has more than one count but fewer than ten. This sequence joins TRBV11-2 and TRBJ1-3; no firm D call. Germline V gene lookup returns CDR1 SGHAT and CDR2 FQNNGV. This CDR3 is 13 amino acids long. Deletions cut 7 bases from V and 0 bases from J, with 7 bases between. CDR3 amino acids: CASNLNSGNTIYF. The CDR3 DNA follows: TGTGCCAGCAACCTTAACTCTGGAAACACCATATATTTT.

The CDR3 DNA reads as TGTGCCAGCAGCTTAGTCAGGGATACGCAGTATTTT. It encodes CASSLVRDTQYF. The V gene is TRBV7-2, the J gene TRBJ2-3; the D is unclear. In germline, CDR1 is SGHTA, CDR2 FQGNSA. The length of the CDR3 is 12 residues. V lost 1 base and J 6 bases, leaving 5 bases between the germline ends.

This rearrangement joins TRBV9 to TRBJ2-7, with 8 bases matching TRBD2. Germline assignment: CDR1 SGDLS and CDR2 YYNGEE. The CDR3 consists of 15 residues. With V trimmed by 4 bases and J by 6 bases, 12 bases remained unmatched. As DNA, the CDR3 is TGTGCCAGCAGCTCCGATAGCGGGACCTTCTCCGAGCAGTACTTC. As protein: CASSSDSGTFSEQYF.

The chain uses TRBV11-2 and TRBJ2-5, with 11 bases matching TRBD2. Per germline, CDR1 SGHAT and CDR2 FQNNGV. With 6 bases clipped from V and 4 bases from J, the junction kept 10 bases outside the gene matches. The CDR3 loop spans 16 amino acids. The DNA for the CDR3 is TGTGCCAGCAGGCCCCTAGCGGGAGGAGTGAGAGAGACCCAGTACTTC. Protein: CASRPLAGGVRETQYF.

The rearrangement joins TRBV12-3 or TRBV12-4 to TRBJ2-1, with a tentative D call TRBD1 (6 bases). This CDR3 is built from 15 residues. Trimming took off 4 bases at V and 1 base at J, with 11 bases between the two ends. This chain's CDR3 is CASSSETGSYNEQFF. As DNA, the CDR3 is TGTGCCAGCAGTTCAGAAACAGGGTCCTACAATGAGCAGTTCTTC.

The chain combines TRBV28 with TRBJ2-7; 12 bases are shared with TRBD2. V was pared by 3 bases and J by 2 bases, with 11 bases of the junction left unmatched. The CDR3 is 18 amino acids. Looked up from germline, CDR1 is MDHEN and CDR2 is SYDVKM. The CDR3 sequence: CASSLETSGRGGTYEQYF. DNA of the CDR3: TGTGCCAGCAGTTTGGAGACTAGCGGGAGAGGAGGGACCTACGAGCAGTACTTC. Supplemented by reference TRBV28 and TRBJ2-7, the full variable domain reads DVKVTQSSRYLVKRTGEKVFLECVQDMDHENMFWYRQDPGLGLRLIYFSYDVKMKEKGDIPEGYSVSREKKERFSLILESASTNQTSMYLCASSLETSGRGGTYEQYFGPGTRLTVT.

In DNA form, the CDR3 reads TGTGCCAGCAGCCCATATAGGGGGCTAAGCACAGATACGCAGTATTTT. Its translation is CASSPYRGLSTDTQYF. The J gene is TRBJ2-3, the V gene TRBV6-2 or TRBV6-3; TRBD1 matches at 7 bases. The CDR3 has 16 residues. CDR1 is MNHEY and CDR2 is SVGEGT in the germline V gene. Germline trimming cut 6 bases from V and 0 bases from J; bases unmatched to any gene: 9.

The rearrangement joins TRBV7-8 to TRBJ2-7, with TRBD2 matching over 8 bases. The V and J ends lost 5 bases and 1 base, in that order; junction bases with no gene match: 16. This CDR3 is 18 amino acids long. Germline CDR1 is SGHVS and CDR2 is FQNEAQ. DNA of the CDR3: TGTGCCAGCAGCCCATCGGGAGCAAGCGGGAGTATGTCCTACGAGCAGTACTTC. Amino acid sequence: CASSPSGASGSMSYEQYF.

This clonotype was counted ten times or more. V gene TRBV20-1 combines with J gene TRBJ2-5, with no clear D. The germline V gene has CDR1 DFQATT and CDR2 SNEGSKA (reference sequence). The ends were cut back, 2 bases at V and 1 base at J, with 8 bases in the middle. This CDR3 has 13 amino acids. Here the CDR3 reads CSARPAIQETQYF. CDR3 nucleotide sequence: TGCAGTGCTAGACCGGCGATCCAAGAGACCCAGTACTTC.

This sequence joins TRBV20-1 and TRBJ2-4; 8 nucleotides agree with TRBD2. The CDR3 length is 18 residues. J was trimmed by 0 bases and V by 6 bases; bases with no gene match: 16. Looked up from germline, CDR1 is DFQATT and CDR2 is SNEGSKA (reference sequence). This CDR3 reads CSAARGRTLGVAKNIQYF. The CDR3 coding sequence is TGCAGTGCGGCCCGCGGGAGGACCCTAGGAGTAGCCAAAAACATTCAGTACTTC.

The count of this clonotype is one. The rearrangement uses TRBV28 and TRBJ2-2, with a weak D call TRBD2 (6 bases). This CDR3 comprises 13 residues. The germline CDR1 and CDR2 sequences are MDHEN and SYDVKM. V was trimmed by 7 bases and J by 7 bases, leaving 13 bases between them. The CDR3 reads CASMTSLSGELFF. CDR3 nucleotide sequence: TGTGCCAGCATGACTAGTTTGAGCGGGGAGCTGTTTTTT.